The rows below give T cell receptor beta chains drawn from one sample of a study of cytomegalovirus exposure and HLA in healthy donors. The data were produced by immunoSEQ multiplex PCR, yet TCRdb's version contains in-frame clones alone and is incomplete. This table has just over 70,000 clones, 70% to 75% appearing once. Sequenced material: PBMCs. The receptors were sampled from a human donor in good health. Each CDR3 is given with its conserved first and last residue.

TRBJ2-5 TRBV19 CASKFRGQETQYF
TRBJ1-1 TRBV19 CASTNMRGRGGDTEAFF
TRBJ1-5 TRBV19 CASIGLTGPWQPQHF
TRBJ2-2 TRBV7-3 CASSLTASPQGAGELFF
TRBJ1-2 TRBV27 CASRPNPGGSGYTF
TRBJ2-2 TRBV5-4 CASSSGQGRTGELFF
TRBJ1-3 TRBV18 CASSPGTGSGNTIYF
TRBJ1-2 TRBV25-1 CASSRLGDGYTF
TRBJ1-5 TRBV10-2 CASTGTGPQPQHF
TRBJ1-1 TRBV5-1 CASSLKQGQKVTEAFF
TRBJ2-4 TRBV6-6 CASSSHGGAKNIQYF
TRBJ2-7 TRBV7-2 CASSLALREQYF
TRBJ2-1 TRBV9 CASSPGRRGNEQFF
TRBJ2-1 TRBV11-3 CASSPRGNNEQFF
TRBJ2-1 TRBV7-2 CASSLNTGIYNEQFF